The sequence of this TCR beta chain was determined in a study of identical twins. General study findings and limits: Invariant T cells like MAIT and iNKT could partly confound the zero-insertion analyses.

Trimming cost V 1 base and J 3 bases; bases outside gene matches: 8. Per the germline V gene, CDR1 is SGHTA and CDR2 is FQGNSA. The CDR3 is made up of 17 amino acids. TCRdb re-analysed the 5' RACE reads in MiXCR, keeping a single row per CDR3 protein. The profile shows roughly 350,000 distinct CDR3 sequences, 9% to 15% of them singletons. The table lists this clonotype with a few counts. Its specificity is unknown. In addition, the sample was reused for a study of yellow fever vaccine responses in identical twins.

The material sequenced was CD8+ T cells sorted from blood. This receptor was identified in a woman between 18 and 30 years old in good health. The J gene is TRBJ1-4, the V gene TRBV7-2; 7 bases agree with TRBD1. The DNA for the CDR3 is TGTGCCAGCAGCTTAGGTCGGCAGGGGGTCCCTAATGAAAAACTGTTTTTT. This translates into CASSLGRQGVPNEKLFF.